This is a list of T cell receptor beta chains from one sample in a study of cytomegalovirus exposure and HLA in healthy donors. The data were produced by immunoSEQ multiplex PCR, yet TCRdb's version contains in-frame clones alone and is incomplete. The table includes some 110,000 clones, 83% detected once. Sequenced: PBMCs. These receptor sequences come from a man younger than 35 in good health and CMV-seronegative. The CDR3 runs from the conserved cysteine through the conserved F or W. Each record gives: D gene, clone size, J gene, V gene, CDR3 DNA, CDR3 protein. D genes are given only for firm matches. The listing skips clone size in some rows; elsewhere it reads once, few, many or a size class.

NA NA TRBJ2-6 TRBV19 TGTGCCAGTAGTGAAAGGAGTGGGGCCAACGTCCTGACTTTC CASSERSGANVLTF
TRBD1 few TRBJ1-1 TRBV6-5 TGTGCCAGCAGCCCTCAGGGGGCAAACACTGAAGCTTTCTTT CASSPQGANTEAFF
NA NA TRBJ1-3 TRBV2 TGTGCCAGCACCCGGTCGCAGGATATTGGAAACACCATATATTTT CASTRSQDIGNTIYF
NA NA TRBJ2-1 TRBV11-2 TGTGCCAGCAGCTTAGTCGGCGGGCCGTCCTACAATGAGCAGTTCTTC CASSLVGGPSYNEQFF
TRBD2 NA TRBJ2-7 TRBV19 TGTGCCAGTCAGATTAGCGGGAGGGCGACCTACGAGCAGTACTTC CASQISGRATYEQYF
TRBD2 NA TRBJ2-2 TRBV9 TGTGCCAGCAGCGTAGTTAGCGGGAGCTCCGGGGAGCTGTTTTTT CASSVVSGSSGELFF
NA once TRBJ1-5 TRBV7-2 TGTGCCAGCAGCTTAACAGAGAGTAGCAATCAGCCCCAGCATTTT CASSLTESSNQPQHF
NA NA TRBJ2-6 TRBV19 TGTGCCAGTAGTATGAGGCGAGGGGCCAACGTCCTGACTTTC CASSMRRGANVLTF
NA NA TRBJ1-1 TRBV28 TGTGCCAGCAGTTCCCCGGGTGTGACTGAAGCTTTCTTT CASSSPGVTEAFF
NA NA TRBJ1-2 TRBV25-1 TGTGCCAGCAGTGATAGAGGGTTCGCTGATGGCTACACCTTC CASSDRGFADGYTF
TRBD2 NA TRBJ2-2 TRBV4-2 TGTGCCAGCAGCCAGCAGACTAGCTTAAACACCGGGGAGCTGTTTTTT CASSQQTSLNTGELFF
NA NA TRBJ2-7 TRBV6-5 TGTGCCAGCAGTTACCGCTACGAGCAGTACTTC CASSYRYEQYF
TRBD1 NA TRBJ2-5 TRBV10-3 TGTGCCATCAGTGAGTCCGTGACAGGGCAGGAGACCCAGTACTTC CAISESVTGQETQYF
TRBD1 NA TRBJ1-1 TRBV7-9 TGTGCCAGCAGCTTAGACCTAGGGGGCGTCACTGAAGCTTTCTTT CASSLDLGGVTEAFF
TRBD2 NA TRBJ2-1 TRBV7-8 TGTGCCAGCAGCTTAACGACCCTTACTAGCGGGAGGAGCCCCTACAATGAGCAGTTCTTC CASSLTTLTSGRSPYNEQFF
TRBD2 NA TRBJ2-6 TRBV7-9 TGTTCCAGCAACCACGCAACCGGGGGGGTTGCTGGGGCCAACGTCCTGACTTTC CSSNHATGGVAGANVLTF
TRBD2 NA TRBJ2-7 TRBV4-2 TGTGCCAGCAGCCGACTAGCGGCCTACGAGCAGTACTTC CASSRLAAYEQYF
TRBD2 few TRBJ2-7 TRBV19 TGTGCCAGTAGTCTCGGTCCCGGGACTAGCTACGAGCAGTACTTC CASSLGPGTSYEQYF
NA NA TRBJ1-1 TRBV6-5 TGTGCCAGCAGAGGCCAGACGAGGACTTTCTTT CASRGQTRTFF
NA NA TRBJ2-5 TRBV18 TGTGCCAGCTCACTATACGAACAGGGAACTCAAGAGACCCAGTACTTC CASSLYEQGTQETQYF
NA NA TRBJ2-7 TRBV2 TGTGCCAGCAGTGACTACTACGAGCAGTACTTC CASSDYYEQYF
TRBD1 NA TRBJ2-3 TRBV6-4 TGTGCCAGCAGTGACTCGGCCGGGACAGCAGATACGCAGTATTTT CASSDSAGTADTQYF
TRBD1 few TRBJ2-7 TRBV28 TGTGCCAGCAGCCTAGCCTCACAGGGGAACTACGAGCAGTACTTC CASSLASQGNYEQYF
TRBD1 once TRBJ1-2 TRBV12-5 TGTGCTAGTGGTTTCGTAGGACAGGGTAGGGGTGGCTACACCTTC CASGFVGQGRGGYTF
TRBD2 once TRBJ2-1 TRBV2 TGTGCCAGCAGTGTGGAAGCGGGGAGGGCCCCTAATGAGCAGTTCTTC CASSVEAGRAPNEQFF
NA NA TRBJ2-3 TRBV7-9 TGTGCCAGCAGCTTTGAGGATTTCCCATCCGATACGCAGTATTTT CASSFEDFPSDTQYF
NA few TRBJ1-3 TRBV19 TGTGCCACTTTACAGGACATCGGAAACACCATATATTTT CATLQDIGNTIYF
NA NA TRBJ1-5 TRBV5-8 TGTGCCAGCAGCTACACAGGGTACAATCAGCCCCAGCATTTT CASSYTGYNQPQHF
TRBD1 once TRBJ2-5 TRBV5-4 TGTGCCAGCAGTTCCCGACAGGGAGTCGGGGAGACCCAGTACTTC CASSSRQGVGETQYF
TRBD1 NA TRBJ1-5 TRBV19 TGTGCCAGTAGCTTAATGGGACAGGGGGGAAATCAGCCCCAGCATTTT CASSLMGQGGNQPQHF
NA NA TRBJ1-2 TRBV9 TGTGCCAGCAGCTCAGGCGCACAATCTAACTATGGCTACACCTTC CASSSGAQSNYGYTF
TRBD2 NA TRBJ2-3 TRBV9 TGTGCCAGCAGCGTAGGGGCGGGAGGAGCGCCAGATACGCAGTATTTT CASSVGAGGAPDTQYF
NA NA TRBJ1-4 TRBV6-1 TGTGCCAGCAGTGAAATTAGAGAGCTGCCAAGCGAAAAACTGTTTTTT CASSEIRELPSEKLFF
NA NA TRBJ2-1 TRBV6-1 TGTGCCAGCACCCCTAGGCCTAGCAATGAGCAGTTCTTC CASTPRPSNEQFF
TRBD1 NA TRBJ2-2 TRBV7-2 TGTGCCAGCAGCCCCGACAGGGTTCCCGGGGAGCTGTTTTTT CASSPDRVPGELFF
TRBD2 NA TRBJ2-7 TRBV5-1 TGCGCCAGCAGCATTAGCGGGAGTGGTTACGAGCAGTACTTC CASSISGSGYEQYF
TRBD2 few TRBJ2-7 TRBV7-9 TGTGCCAGCAGCTTAGTATTAAGCGGGAAAAACGAGCAGTACTTC CASSLVLSGKNEQYF
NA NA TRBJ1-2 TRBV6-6 TGTGCCAGCAGTTACTCTGACGGGGGAGGATTCTATGGCTACACCTTC CASSYSDGGGFYGYTF